The 18 T cell receptor beta chains listed next were all sequenced from one sample in a study of T cells in Graves' hyperthyroidism and ophthalmopathy. TCR beta CDR3 region amplification was performed from RNA transcripts. During a first-round RT-PCR of the TCR CDR3, the HTBI primer set was used. TCRdb ran MiXCR on the multiplex PCR reads and lists one entry per CDR3 protein. The sample has about 290,000 distinct CDR3 sequences, approximately 18% seen once. Sequencing was performed on blood. The source is a man between 45 and 60 years old with Graves' ophthalmopathy.

The V and J genes are TRBV27 and TRBJ2-7, with D perhaps matching TRBD1 (6 bases). CDR3 length equals 13 residues. V was pared by 3 bases and J by 6 bases, with 12 bases between. Germline CDR1 and CDR2: MNHEY and SMNVEV (reference sequence). The DNA of the CDR3 is TGTGCCAGCAGTTTTTTTCAGGGGACCGAGCAGTACTTC. Amino acid sequence: CASSFFQGTEQYF.

This clonotype came up many times. The J gene is TRBJ1-1, the V gene TRBV20-1, with no clear D. The CDR3 is 11 residues long. The germline gives CDR1 DFQATT, CDR2 SNEGSKA (reference sequence). Deletions cut 0 bases from V and 6 bases from J, with 5 bases between. The CDR3 nucleotides are TGCAGTGCTAGAGAAAACGCTGAAGCTTTCTTT. It encodes CSARENAEAFF.

The chain carries TRBV14 and TRBJ2-5, with TRBD1 identical over 10 bases. This CDR3 is built from 16 residues. Trimming took 4 bases from V and 0 from J; bases not matched to a gene: 5. Germline V gene sequence: CDR1 SGHDN, CDR2 FVKESK. For the CDR3, the DNA is TGTGCCAGCAGCCGACCCGGGACAGGGGACCAAGAGACCCAGTACTTC. The encoded protein is CASSRPGTGDQETQYF.

This clonotype was seen at least ten times. The V call is TRBV5-1, the J call TRBJ2-1, with D perhaps TRBD1 (6 bases). The ends were cut back, 0 bases at V and 5 bases at J, with 15 bases in the middle. Per germline, CDR1 SGHRS and CDR2 YFSETQ. The CDR3 loop spans 16 amino acids. In nucleotides, the CDR3 is TGCGCCAGCAGCTTGGGGACCGGGACAAACAACAATGAGCAGTTCTTC. Translating it yields CASSLGTGTNNNEQFF.

This clonotype was observed many times. The chain carries TRBV2 and TRBJ2-7; 12 bases line up with TRBD2. J was trimmed by 5 bases and V by 5 bases; bases with no gene match: 4. Germline-derived CDR1 and CDR2 are SNHLY and FYNNEI. There are 14 residues in the CDR3. The CDR3 spells CASSRTSGIDEQYF. The CDR3 DNA reads TGTGCCAGCAGTCGGACTAGCGGGATCGACGAGCAGTACTTC.

The V call is TRBV28, the J call TRBJ2-7, with TRBD2 matching over 7 bases. Trimming at V came to 4 bases and at J to 3 bases, leaving 9 bases not matched to a gene. The CDR3 totals 15 residues. The germline V gene encodes CDR1 MDHEN and CDR2 SYDVKM. DNA of the CDR3: TGTGCCAGCAGTTGGGGGGGAGAGGTTATCTACGAGCAGTACTTC. As protein: CASSWGGEVIYEQYF.

This clonotype came up a few times. The V call is TRBV15, the J call TRBJ2-5, with D perhaps being TRBD1 or TRBD2 (5 bases each). Germline V gene data show CDR1 as LNHNV and CDR2 as YYDKDF (reference sequence). Trimming removed 1 base at V and 5 bases at J, with 11 bases between. This CDR3 comprises 14 residues. The CDR3 DNA is TGTGCCACCAGCAGAGTGACGGGGCCGGAGACCCAGTACTTC. This gives the protein CATSRVTGPETQYF.

The chain recombines TRBV29-1 with TRBJ1-1, with a weak D call TRBD1 (6 bases). Trimming stripped 0 bases from V and 8 bases from J, with 16 bases between. The CDR3 covers 14 residues. Germline CDR1 reads SQVTM; CDR2 reads ANQGSEA. The CDR3 spells CSVEDWGAGEEAFF. CDR3 in DNA: TGCAGCGTTGAAGATTGGGGGGCAGGGGAGGAAGCTTTCTTT.

The chain links TRBV4-1 to TRBJ2-1, with D possibly matching TRBD1 (6 bases). The germline V gene has CDR1 MGHRA and CDR2 YSYEKL. Trimming removed 4 bases from V and 5 bases from J, with 9 bases in between. The CDR3 length is 13 residues. The CDR3 spells CASSPYRDNEQFF. The CDR3 DNA sequence: TGCGCCAGCAGCCCTTACAGGGACAATGAGCAGTTCTTC.

This rearrangement joins TRBV20-1 to TRBJ1-4; D uncertain. The V end was cut by 1 base, the J end by 7 bases, with 13 bases between. The CDR3 covers 14 residues. Germline V gene lookup returns CDR1 DFQATT and CDR2 SNEGSKA (reference sequence). The CDR3 loop reads CSARGVGRGEKLFF. The CDR3 DNA sequence: TGCAGTGCTAGAGGGGTAGGGCGGGGTGAAAAACTGTTTTTT.

The sample holds a few counts of this clonotype. This chain uses TRBV19 with TRBJ2-1; 12 positions match TRBD2. Per germline, CDR1 LNHDA and CDR2 SQIVND (reference sequence). This CDR3 region has 16 residues. The V segment lost 5 bases and the J segment 4 bases; nucleotides outside the gene matches: 6. The CDR3 nucleotides are TGTGCCAGTAGTCCGCCTAGCGGGAGGGGTTACAATGAGCAGTTCTTC. Its protein is CASSPPSGRGYNEQFF. The variable domain in full, completed from reference TRBV19 and TRBJ2-1, reads DGGITQSPKYLFRKEGQNVTLSCEQNLNHDAMYWYRQDPGQGLRLIYYSQIVNDFQKGDIAEGYSVSREKKESFPLTVTSAQKNPTAFYLCASSPPSGRGYNEQFFGPGTRLTVL.

A few counts support this clonotype. This sequence joins TRBV3-1 and TRBJ2-7; 7 bases agree with TRBD1. CDR1 LGHDT and CDR2 YNNKEL come from the germline V gene (reference sequence). Germline trimming cut 4 bases from V and 3 bases from J; bases unmatched to any gene: 9. The length of the CDR3 is 15 residues. This chain's CDR3 is CASSLREGGGYEQYF. CDR3 DNA sequence: TGTGCCAGCAGCCTCCGAGAAGGGGGCGGCTACGAGCAGTACTTC.

This clonotype occurred many times. The chain links TRBV2 to TRBJ2-3, with 12 bases lining up with TRBD2. This CDR3 is 16 amino acids long. With 3 bases clipped from V and 4 bases from J, the junction kept 5 bases outside the gene matches. CDR1 is SNHLY, CDR2 FYNNEI, per germline. CDR3 in DNA: TGTGCCAGCAGTGACAGACTAGCGGGAGAGGCAGATACGCAGTATTTT. Translated: CASSDRLAGEADTQYF.

This clonotype has a handful of counts. V is TRBV12-3 or TRBV12-4 and J is TRBJ1-5; 7 bases agree with TRBD1. This CDR3 contains 14 residues. After removal of 6 bases from V and 2 bases from J, the junction contained 4 bases not matched to a gene. This CDR3 is CASSSDRGNQPQHF. CDR3 nucleotides: TGTGCCAGCAGCTCAGACAGGGGCAATCAGCCCCAGCATTTT.

This clonotype has only one observation. The chain has TRBV15 and TRBJ1-5; 7 positions agree with TRBD1. J was trimmed by 6 bases and V by 9 bases; bases with no gene match: 11. The germline V gene encodes CDR1 LNHNV and CDR2 YYDKDF (reference sequence). This CDR3 has 14 amino acids. The CDR3 coding sequence is TGTGCCACTAGAACAGGGGTTGCGGCTCAGCCCCAGCATTTT. It encodes CATRTGVAAQPQHF.

This clonotype was detected a few times. The V and J genes are TRBV4-2 and TRBJ2-5; 7 nucleotides line up with TRBD1. Germline CDR1 is LGHNA and CDR2 is YNFKEQ. This CDR3 comprises 15 residues. After removal of 3 bases from V and 2 bases from J, the junction contained 6 bases not matched to a gene. The CDR3 region has the DNA TGTGCCAGCAGCCAGGGGACAGCGAATCAAGAGACCCAGTACTTC. Translation: CASSQGTANQETQYF.

This clonotype was counted many times. J is TRBJ2-7 and V is TRBV11-2, with 11 bases aligning to TRBD2. The CDR3 spans 14 residues. Unmatched junction bases numbered 6, after V lost 5 bases and J lost 6 bases. Germline V lookup: CDR1 SGHAT, CDR2 FQNNGV. In nucleotides, the CDR3 is TGTGCCAGCAGCGAGACTAGCGGGATCGCCGAGCAGTACTTC. This translates into CASSETSGIAEQYF.

This chain links TRBV6-1 with TRBJ2-7; D is unclear. The V gene's germline CDR1 is MNHNS and CDR2 SASEGT. The V gene lost 5 bases and the J gene lost 0 bases, with 8 bases spanning the gap. The CDR3 is made up of 13 amino acids. Here the CDR3 DNA reads TGTGCCAGCAGTTATCACACCTCCTACGAGCAGTACTTC. Amino acid sequence: CASSYHTSYEQYF.